This TCR gamma chain was captured by sequencing in a study of γδ T cells in repeated Plasmodium falciparum infection. This clone came up many times. Its antigen is currently unknown. A much larger clone sits a single nucleotide away, making a read error possible. Germline CDR1 and CDR2: EGSNGY and YDSYNSKV. Trimming took 0 bases from V and 0 from J; bases not matched to a gene: 16. The CDR3 is made up of 20 amino acids. Gammadelta T cells were flow-sorted from PBMC into Vgamma9/Vdelta2+ and Vdelta2-negative populations for bulk analysis. TCRdb redid clone calling on the multiplex PCR reads using CATT. The data contain tens of thousands of gamma-chain clones, approximately 1.5% of them singletons. Study-wide results and caveats: Many TCRgamma sequences overlapped between individuals in stable Vgamma9/Vdelta2+ repertoires.

The TCR was taken from a pool of human donors (malaria-infected and uninfected, not separated). The J gene is TRGJP1, the V gene TRGV2. As TCRdb names no J gene, one was assigned here on the basis of a DNA match to germline. Sequenced: gamma-delta T cells from blood. CDR3 sequence: CATWDGLSAPGDTTGWFKIF. As DNA, the CDR3 is TGTGCCACCTGGGACGGGCTTTCCGCCCCCGGAGATACCACTGGTTGGTTCAAGATATTT.